The source of this T cell receptor beta chain is a study of CD8 T cells in Susac syndrome. Sequencing of TCR beta was undertaken in CD8+ and CD4+ T cells derived from blood. Treatment-naive patients with stable or active relapsing-remitting disease served as multiple sclerosis controls. TEMRA cells were FACS-enriched, with CD8+ and CD4+ T cells isolated negatively. The germline V gene has CDR1 MNHNS and CDR2 SASEGT. V was pared by 5 bases and J by 7 bases, with 18 bases between. The CDR3 is 14 amino acids. Random hexamers primed reverse transcription of about 0.5 to 1 ug RNA. Amplification of the TCR beta CDR3 was carried out by immunoSEQ multiplex PCR, which spanned a total of 54 Vbeta and 13 Jbeta segments. In TCRdb, the immunoSEQ multiplex PCR reads were re-called with MiXCR into one record per CDR3 protein. The repertoire includes around 230,000 distinct CDR3 sequences, roughly 96% of them detected once, and roughly 0.09% sits in the top ten.

The specimen was CD4+ T cells from PBMCs. This sequence was found in a human donor with multiple sclerosis. The genes are TRBV6-1 and TRBJ2-7; a weak D match, TRBD1 (5 bases). This chain's CDR3 is CASSHGQGAAEQYF. For the CDR3, the DNA is TGTGCCAGCAGTCACGGACAAGGGGCGGCGGAGCAGTACTTC.